These T cell receptor beta chains were read from a single sample in a study of CD8+CD57+ T cells in acquired aplastic anemia. TCRdb re-called the reads through MiXCR, storing one row per CDR3 protein. This table holds 150,000 to 200,000 distinct CDR3 sequences, less than 65% found once. Sequencing was carried out using sorted CD4+, CD8+, or CD8+CD57+ T cells (not recorded which) from PBMCs. These receptors all stem from a human donor with severe aplastic anemia or a healthy control (not recorded which). CDR3s leave out the opening cysteine and the closing phenylalanine or tryptophan.

11	TRBV10-3	TRBJ1-1	AISAPNRAEAF
13	TRBV20-1	TRBJ2-1	SAGTGTRSYNEQF
11	TRBV27	TRBJ1-2	ASSFNIGSGYT
12	TRBV10-1	TRBJ1-2	ASSPQGGNYGYT
12	TRBV25-1	TRBJ2-7	ASSGRHSGDEQY
14	TRBV19	TRBJ2-2	ASSMRDRGRTGELF
11	TRBV7-8	TRBJ2-7	ASSLVRTGEQY
12	TRBV20-1	TRBJ2-7	SASEAGVSYEQY
12	TRBV2	TRBJ1-1	ASSERRLNTEAF
12	TRBV20-1	TRBJ2-5	SAPGLAGGKTQY
13	TRBV6-6	TRBJ1-1	ASSYETGTNTEAF
13	TRBV7-9	TRBJ2-1	ASSPGGTVYNEQF
12	TRBV7-2	TRBJ2-7	ASSLASGGYEQY
18	TRBV7-2	TRBJ2-1	ASSLMGLFRETGETNEQF
13	TRBV19	TRBJ1-5	ASSPSVGSNQPQH
13	TRBV27	TRBJ2-2	ASSLALAGCGELF
11	TRBV15	TRBJ1-5	ATSREGNQPQH
12	TRBV2	TRBJ1-5	ASSTGVSNQPQH
12	TRBV5-6	TRBJ1-2	ASSLERTAYGYT
10	TRBV11-1	TRBJ2-7	ASSRSYYEQY
17	TRBV6-1	TRBJ1-3	ASSSRMKGGGPAGNTIY
15	TRBV20-1	TRBJ2-7	SASYTDRAYFHYEQY
14	TRBV19	TRBJ1-5	ASSIGVPGDNQPQH
9	TRBV7-9	TRBJ1-2	ASSLTDGYT
12	TRBV19	TRBJ2-3	ASTPGSLGDTQY
12	TRBV7-9	TRBJ2-7	ASSHLGHFYEQY
15	TRBV5-1	TRBJ2-5	ASSLGLAATVQETQY
12	TRBV7-8	TRBJ1-1	ASSVYGVNTEAF